Listed here are 28 T cell receptor beta chains from one sample, sequenced in a study of T cells in Graves' hyperthyroidism and ophthalmopathy. There were TCR beta CDR3 regions amplified from RNA transcripts. Using the HTBI primer set, a first-round RT-PCR was run on the TCR CDR3. From the multiplex PCR reads, TCRdb called clonotypes with MiXCR, one entry per CDR3 protein. Of 600,000 to 700,000 distinct CDR3 sequences listed, under 15% are singletons. The sequencing sample was made of blood. These receptors all come from a woman aged 40 to 49 with Graves' ophthalmopathy.

Many counts were recorded for this clonotype. The chain couples TRBV11-2 to TRBJ2-5; D may be TRBD2 (6 bases). The V gene's germline CDR1 is SGHAT and CDR2 FQNNGV. V was clipped by 4 bases and J by 9 bases, with 15 bases between them. This CDR3 is 13 amino acids long. The CDR3: CASSWDPPGAQYF. Here the CDR3 DNA reads TGTGCCAGCAGCTGGGATCCACCGGGGGCCCAGTACTTC. The entire variable domain, with the rest obtained from reference TRBV11-2 and TRBJ2-5, is as follows: EAGVAQSPRYKIIEKRQSVAFWCNPISGHATLYWYQQILGQGPKLLIQFQNNGVVDDSQLPKDRFSAERLKGVDSTLKIQPAKLEDSAVYLCASSWDPPGAQYFGPGTRLLVL.

In this sample, this clonotype turned up a few times. V gene TRBV4-1 combines with J gene TRBJ2-5; D is ambiguous. The CDR3 loop spans 15 amino acids. The germline V and J ends were trimmed by 1 base and 5 bases, with 14 bases remaining between them. CDR1 and CDR2 from the germline V gene are MGHRA and YSYEKL. The CDR3 protein is CASSQGVASKETQYF. CDR3 nucleotide sequence: TGCGCCAGCAGCCAAGGGGTGGCTTCAAAGGAGACCCAGTACTTC.

The table lists this clonotype with many counts. The chain couples TRBV7-3 to TRBJ2-3, with TRBD2 matching over 7 bases. The V gene's germline CDR1 is SGHTA and CDR2 FQGTGA. This CDR3 spans 18 amino acids. Losses at the gene ends were 5 bases for V and 2 bases for J; bases not matched to a gene: 16. DNA of the CDR3: TGTGCCAGCAGCAGCTTGGGGGGTCTAGCGGAAAACACAGATACGCAGTATTTT. Translating gives CASSSLGGLAENTDTQYF.

This clonotype was picked up many times. The chain combines TRBV9 with TRBJ1-5; 11 bases match TRBD1. The J segment lost 5 bases and the V segment lost 3 bases, leaving 13 bases of the junction unmatched. Germline CDR1 and CDR2: SGDLS and YYNGEE. This CDR3 is 18 amino acids long. CDR3 in amino acids: CASSAGTGGLGADQPQHF. As DNA, the CDR3 is TGTGCCAGCAGCGCCGGGACAGGGGGGTTAGGAGCAGATCAGCCCCAGCATTTT. The entire variable domain, with the rest obtained from reference TRBV9 and TRBJ1-5, is as follows: DSGVTQTPKHLITATGQRVTLRCSPRSGDLSVYWYQQSLDQGLQFLIQYYNGEERAKGNILERFSAQQFPDLHSELNLSSLELGDSALYFCASSAGTGGLGADQPQHFGDGTRLSIL.

This clonotype was seen at least ten times. The CDR3 here is CASSQGFGKETQYF. CDR3 DNA sequence: TGCGCCAGCAGCCAAGGTTTTGGGAAGGAGACCCAGTACTTC. The chain joins TRBV4-1 to TRBJ2-5; D is undetermined. The CDR3 is 14 residues long. Germline V gives CDR1 MGHRA, CDR2 YSYEKL. V was shortened by 1 base and J by 5 bases, with 11 bases between the two germline ends.

J is TRBJ2-6 and V is TRBV6-2 or TRBV6-3; TRBD2 is a possible D gene (5 bases). This CDR3 region has 17 residues. The germline CDR1 and CDR2 sequences are MNHEY and SVGEGT. Trimming pared 7 bases from V and 2 bases from J, leaving 18 bases between. DNA of the CDR3: TGTGCCAGCACAAAGAGAGGGAGTCGACCTGGGGCCAACGTCCTGACTTTC. It is translated as CASTKRGSRPGANVLTF.

The V and J genes are TRBV15 and TRBJ2-7; D could derive from TRBD1 or TRBD2 (5 bases each). This CDR3 contains 14 residues. V was cut by 5 bases and J by 6 bases, with 17 bases left in between. Germline-derived CDR1 and CDR2 are LNHNV and YYDKDF (reference sequence). The CDR3 loop is CATSSGALRSEQYF. In nucleotides, the CDR3 is TGTGCCACCAGCTCCGGGGCTCTACGGAGCGAGCAGTACTTC.

The V and J genes are TRBV6-2 or TRBV6-3 and TRBJ1-1; 7 bases line up with TRBD1. The CDR3 is 15 residues long. Germline lookup yields CDR1 MNHEY and CDR2 SVGEGT. Trimming cost V 2 bases and J 1 base; bases outside gene matches: 4. CDR3 coding DNA: TGTGCCAGCAGTTACCAAGGGACAGCGAACACTGAAGCTTTCTTT. This encodes CASSYQGTANTEAFF.

The chain has TRBV15 and TRBJ2-5; the match to TRBD2 covers 10 bases. Germline V lookup: CDR1 LNHNV, CDR2 YYDKDF (reference sequence). This CDR3 has 20 amino acids. Germline trimming cut 0 bases from V and 1 base from J; bases unmatched to any gene: 14. The CDR3 loop is CATSRDGGLAKLGSQETQYF. The CDR3 DNA is TGTGCCACCAGCAGAGATGGGGGACTAGCGAAGTTAGGGTCCCAAGAGACCCAGTACTTC.

V is TRBV18 and J is TRBJ2-7; 11 bases match TRBD1. This CDR3 region has 17 residues. With 1 base clipped from V and 2 bases from J, the junction kept 7 bases outside the gene matches. Germline V lookup: CDR1 KGHSH, CDR2 LQKENI. Here the CDR3 DNA reads TGTGCCAGCTCACCACTGGGACAGGGGGTAGGTGCCTACGAGCAGTACTTC. The encoded protein is CASSPLGQGVGAYEQYF.

This clonotype was recorded a few times. Possible read error: a much larger clone is one base away. This chain connects TRBV7-8 to TRBJ2-7; D may be TRBD1 (6 bases). The CDR3 sequence is 16 residues long. Trimming left V 4 bases short and J 3 bases short, with 19 bases between. In germline, CDR1 is SGHVS, CDR2 FQNEAQ. The CDR3 region has the DNA TGTGCCAGCAGCTCTCAAGGAGTAGGGGGAGTCTACGAGCAGTACTTC. Amino acid sequence: CASSSQGVGGVYEQYF.

Notes on this clonotype: A much larger clone sits a single nucleotide away, making a read error possible. The chain couples TRBV7-2 to TRBJ2-5, with 10 bases identical to TRBD1. CDR1 is SGHTA and CDR2 is FQGNSA in the germline V gene. V gave up 3 bases and J gave up 4 bases; unmatched junction bases: 5. The CDR3 loop spans 15 amino acids. CDR3 loop: CASSLGQGMGETQYF. The CDR3 nucleotides are TGTGCCAGCAGCTTGGGACAGGGGATGGGAGAGACCCAGTACTTC.

This clonotype was seen repeatedly, ten times or more. V gene TRBV20-1 combines with J gene TRBJ2-7; TRBD2 matches at 8 bases. Germline V gene sequence: CDR1 DFQATT, CDR2 SNEGSKA (reference sequence). This CDR3 has 13 residues. Unmatched junction bases numbered 9, after V lost 6 bases and J lost 5 bases. The CDR3 DNA sequence: TGCAGTGCCGAGACTAGCGTTACCCACGAGCAGTACTTC. Encoded protein: CSAETSVTHEQYF.

This clonotype showed up just a few times. A much more abundant neighbour one base away suggests this may be a read error. J is TRBJ1-2 and V is TRBV11-1; D is unresolved. V was shortened by 1 base and J by 6 bases, with 9 bases between the two germline ends. This CDR3 is 13 amino acids long. CDR1 and CDR2 (germline): SGHAT, FQDESV (reference sequence). The CDR3, as DNA: TGTGCCAGCAGCTTAGGGGCAGGCCATGGCTACACCTTC. Amino acids: CASSLGAGHGYTF.

This clonotype was detected many times. The gene calls are TRBV6-2 or TRBV6-3 and TRBJ2-7; D is unresolved. Per the germline V gene, CDR1 is MNHEY and CDR2 is SVGEGT. The length of the CDR3 is 14 residues. The V gene lost 2 bases and the J gene lost 0 bases, with 8 bases spanning the gap. This CDR3 reads CASSYPDHSYEQYF. DNA of the CDR3: TGTGCCAGCAGTTACCCCGACCACTCCTACGAGCAGTACTTC.

Many counts were recorded for this clonotype. The chain has TRBV11-2 and TRBJ2-2; 8 bases map to TRBD2. J lost 4 bases, V lost 1 base, and 5 bases had no gene match. Germline V gives CDR1 SGHAT, CDR2 FQNNGV. The CDR3 is 16 residues long. DNA for the CDR3: TGTGCCAGCAGCTTAGGTGCTAGCGGGTTCACCGGGGAGCTGTTTTTT. This sequence encodes CASSLGASGFTGELFF.

This clonotype was recorded a few times. This CDR3 reads CASSFTGGEETQYF. The DNA of the CDR3 is TGTGCCAGCAGCTTCACAGGGGGGGAAGAGACCCAGTACTTC. The J gene is TRBJ2-5, the V gene TRBV9; D is possibly TRBD1 (8 bases). V was cut by 4 bases and J by 3 bases, with 13 bases left in between. Germline CDR1 is SGDLS and CDR2 is YYNGEE. The CDR3 is made up of 14 amino acids.

The rearrangement links TRBV5-1 to TRBJ1-1; possibly TRBD1 for D (5 bases). CDR1 SGHRS and CDR2 YFSETQ come from the germline V gene. V lost 4 bases to trimming and J lost 0 bases, with 13 bases between them. The CDR3 contains 15 residues. CDR3 in DNA: TGCGCCAGCAGCCCCGGGGGTTTAATGAACACTGAAGCTTTCTTT. Translated, it gives CASSPGGLMNTEAFF.

About this clonotype: A much larger clonotype is one base distant, so this may be a read error. This chain joins TRBV28 and TRBJ2-7; 8 bases line up with TRBD1. Germline V gene sequence: CDR1 MDHEN, CDR2 SYDVKM. This CDR3 contains 15 residues. V gave up 3 bases and J gave up 6 bases; unmatched junction bases: 10. This CDR3 is CASSLEAGGWVEQYF. The CDR3 nucleotides are TGTGCCAGCAGTTTGGAGGCAGGGGGCTGGGTCGAGCAGTACTTC.

This clonotype showed up just a few times. This sequence joins TRBV19 and TRBJ2-7; tentatively, D is TRBD2 (6 bases). Germline CDR1 and CDR2: LNHDA and SQIVND (reference sequence). This CDR3 comprises 15 residues. The V end was cut by 4 bases, the J end by 7 bases, with 20 bases between. The CDR3 region is CASSTFPGGAGEQYF. CDR3 coding DNA: TGTGCCAGTAGTACGTTCCCAGGTGGGGCGGGGGAGCAGTACTTC. Based on the CDR3 plus reference TRBV19 and TRBJ2-7, the full variable domain is DGGITQSPKYLFRKEGQNVTLSCEQNLNHDAMYWYRQDPGQGLRLIYYSQIVNDFQKGDIAEGYSVSREKKESFPLTVTSAQKNPTAFYLCASSTFPGGAGEQYFGPGTRLTVT.

This clonotype showed up just a few times. The chain uses TRBV6-2 or TRBV6-3 and TRBJ2-5, with 7 bases identical to TRBD1. Trimming at V came to 0 bases and at J to 5 bases, leaving 3 bases not matched to a gene. This CDR3 region has 14 residues. CDR1 is MNHEY and CDR2 is SVGEGT in the germline V gene. DNA for the CDR3: TGTGCCAGCAGTTACTCGACAGGGTCGGAGACCCAGTACTTC. It codes for CASSYSTGSETQYF.

In this sample, this clonotype turned up a few times. The junction departs from germline at one end; a sequencing error may be responsible. The chain recombines TRBV27 with TRBJ1-1, with 8 bases identical to TRBD1. Germline V gene sequence: CDR1 MNHEY, CDR2 SMNVEV (reference sequence). The CDR3 runs to 17 residues. The CDR3 here is CASSPPLRDRLNTEAFF. The CDR3 DNA is TGTGCCAGCAGCCCCCCCCTCCGGGACAGGTTGAACACTGAAGCTTTCTTC.

This clonotype appeared many times. This CDR3 is CASSVGEPATNEKLFF. CDR3 in DNA: TGTGCCAGCAGTGTCGGGGAACCGGCAACTAATGAAAAACTGTTTTTT. The chain links TRBV2 to TRBJ1-4; D not resolved. The CDR3 extends over 16 amino acids. The ends were cut back, 4 bases at V and 0 bases at J, with 12 bases in the middle. The germline V gene has CDR1 SNHLY and CDR2 FYNNEI.

This clonotype has a handful of counts. The chain employs TRBV20-1 and TRBJ2-2; D possibly corresponds to TRBD1 (6 bases). The V end lost 0 bases, the J end lost 1 base, and 12 bases lay between the germline ends. The germline V gene has CDR1 DFQATT and CDR2 SNEGSKA (reference sequence). There are 16 residues in the CDR3. In DNA form, the CDR3 reads TGCAGTGCTAGAGAAGGGGGACGGATGAACACCGGGGAGCTGTTTTTT. It yields the protein CSAREGGRMNTGELFF.

This clonotype was seen a few times. The chain carries TRBV20-1 and TRBJ2-5; 8 nucleotides match TRBD1. The CDR3 sequence is 14 residues long. The germline V gene has CDR1 DFQATT and CDR2 SNEGSKA (reference sequence). Trimming removed 0 bases from V and 6 bases from J; junction bases left unmatched: 6. CDR3 in amino acids: CSARDPQGAKTQYF. As DNA, the CDR3 is TGCAGTGCTAGAGATCCGCAGGGGGCTAAGACCCAGTACTTC.

This clonotype was found many times. The rearrangement joins TRBV20-1 to TRBJ2-5; TRBD1 or TRBD2 may be the D gene (5 bases each). CDR3 size: 13 residues. Trimming left V 5 bases short and J 7 bases short, with 17 bases between. Germline CDR1 and CDR2: DFQATT and SNEGSKA (reference sequence). The CDR3 nucleotides are TGCAGTGCTTGGGACCCCACTCCGGGGACCCAGTACTTC. This codes for CSAWDPTPGTQYF.

This chain uses TRBV29-1 with TRBJ2-2; TRBD2 aligns across 8 bases. The CDR3 extends over 20 amino acids. The germline V gene encodes CDR1 SQVTM and CDR2 ANQGSEA. Germline trimming cut 6 bases from V and 3 bases from J; bases unmatched to any gene: 24. The CDR3 coding sequence is TGCAGCGTCGCTTGGGTGTTGGGCAGGGGTCCAGCGGGAGACACCGGGGAGCTGTTTTTT. This translates into CSVAWVLGRGPAGDTGELFF.

V gene TRBV14 combines with J gene TRBJ1-2; D not resolved. CDR1 and CDR2 (germline): SGHDN, FVKESK. Trimming shortened V by 0 bases and J by 8 bases, and 22 bases separated the two germline ends. The CDR3 covers 17 residues. CDR3 sequence (DNA): TGTGCCAGCAGCCAAGAGGGGTTCGCAGGCGGCTTTTACGGCTACACCTTC. This encodes CASSQEGFAGGFYGYTF.